These 28 T cell receptor beta chains originate from one sample sequenced in a study of T-cell reconstitution after alpha-beta-depleted transplantation in children. For TCRbeta, the library was prepared with unique molecular identifiers. TCRdb reprocessed the PCR reads with MiXCR, giving one entry per CDR3 protein. Of hundreds of thousands of distinct CDR3 sequences listed, approximately 12% are singletons. The sample consisted of PBMCs, mostly from graft donor cells, taken 360 days after TCRalphabeta/CD19-depleted stem cell transplant. The receptor set was obtained from a male patient younger than 18 who had a stem cell transplant for acute myeloid leukemia, so the T cells may come from the graft donor.

This clonotype was detected many times. V usage is TRBV5-6 and J usage is TRBJ2-3; 7 bases fit TRBD2. CDR1 and CDR2 from the germline V gene are SGHDT and YYEEEE. CDR3 size: 17 residues. The V gene end was trimmed by 5 bases and the J gene end by 0 bases; junction bases not matched to a gene: 12. The CDR3 here is CASSPGLPLSSTDTQYF. CDR3 sequence (DNA): TGTGCCAGCAGTCCGGGACTACCGCTTTCTAGCACAGATACGCAGTATTTT.

This clonotype was recorded at least ten times. The chain links TRBV29-1 to TRBJ2-7, with D possibly matching TRBD2 (6 bases). V was cut by 7 bases and J by 3 bases, with 16 bases left in between. Germline CDR1 SQVTM, CDR2 ANQGSEA. This CDR3 spans 13 amino acids. The CDR3 spells CSAREPNLYEQYF. The CDR3 coding sequence is TGCAGCGCCCGGGAGCCTAACCTCTACGAGCAGTACTTC.

The CDR3 sequence: CSARDPGEVRSNEQFF. The CDR3 DNA sequence: TGCAGTGCTAGAGATCCGGGCGAGGTCAGAAGCAATGAGCAGTTCTTC. The chain combines TRBV20-1 with TRBJ2-1; D uncertain. CDR1 and CDR2 (germline): DFQATT, SNEGSKA (reference sequence). V lost 0 bases and J 6 bases, leaving 18 bases between the germline ends. The CDR3 runs 16 residues.

There are a few counts of this clonotype. V gene TRBV5-1 combines with J gene TRBJ2-3; no firm D call. Germline CDR1 SGHRS, CDR2 YFSETQ. The CDR3 length is 16 residues. The V gene lost 0 bases and the J gene lost 0 bases, with 11 bases spanning the gap. The DNA for the CDR3 is TGCGCCAGCAGCTTGGGTGCGCTTCCGAGCACAGATACGCAGTATTTT. Encoded protein: CASSLGALPSTDTQYF.

This clonotype was counted many times. V and J are TRBV5-1 and TRBJ2-1, with 9 bases fitting TRBD2. CDR1 and CDR2 from the germline V gene are SGHRS and YFSETQ. J was trimmed by 2 bases and V by 1 base; bases with no gene match: 7. This CDR3 has 17 amino acids. The DNA for the CDR3 is TGCGCCAGCAGCTTGAGCACTAGCGGGTTTACCTACAATGAGCAGTTCTTC. Amino acid sequence: CASSLSTSGFTYNEQFF.

This clonotype has more than one count but fewer than ten. J is TRBJ2-7 and V is TRBV29-1; 8 positions match TRBD1. Germline V gene data show CDR1 as SQVTM and CDR2 as ANQGSEA. J was trimmed by 2 bases and V by 4 bases; bases with no gene match: 4. The CDR3 totals 13 residues. For the CDR3, the DNA is TGCAGCGTTGTGGGACAGGCCACCTACGAGCAGTACTTC. This sequence encodes CSVVGQATYEQYF.

The chain joins TRBV7-2 to TRBJ2-1, with 9 bases identical to TRBD2. The CDR3 is 17 amino acids. In germline, CDR1 is SGHTA, CDR2 FQGNSA. The V gene end was trimmed by 1 base and the J gene end by 0 bases; junction bases not matched to a gene: 4. CDR3 sequence reads: CASSLGPAGGSYNEQFF. The DNA for the CDR3 is TGTGCCAGCAGCTTAGGTCCAGCGGGAGGCTCCTACAATGAGCAGTTCTTC. The full variable domain, completed using reference TRBV7-2 and TRBJ2-1, is GAGVSQSPSNKVTEKGKDVELRCDPISGHTALYWYRQSLGQGLEFLIYFQGNSAPDKSGLPSDRFSAERTGGSVSTLTIQRTQQEDSAVYLCASSLGPAGGSYNEQFFGPGTRLTVL.

The sample holds many counts of this clonotype. This rearrangement joins TRBV28 to TRBJ1-1; TRBD1 agrees at 9 bases. This CDR3 is 14 amino acids long. Germline V CDR1 and CDR2: MDHEN, SYDVKM. Trimming took 6 bases from V and 8 from J; bases not matched to a gene: 10. In nucleotides, the CDR3 is TGTGCCAGCAGCGACCACAGGGGGCAGGGGGAAGCTTTCTTT. The encoded protein is CASSDHRGQGEAFF.

This clonotype appeared many times. This sequence joins TRBV28 and TRBJ2-7, with D possibly matching TRBD1 (6 bases). This CDR3 region has 14 residues. CDR1 is MDHEN and CDR2 is SYDVKM in the germline V gene. Trimming cost V 3 bases and J 3 bases, with 12 bases left between them. The CDR3 region is CASSFTGTLYEQYF. CDR3 nucleotide sequence: TGTGCCAGCAGTTTTACAGGGACCCTCTACGAGCAGTACTTC.

This clonotype appeared many times. The chain couples TRBV29-1 to TRBJ2-5; D is uncertain. This CDR3 region has 12 residues. Germline V CDR1 and CDR2: SQVTM, ANQGSEA. The V gene lost 4 bases and the J gene lost 5 bases, with 11 bases spanning the gap. The CDR3 loop is CSVGWSLETQYF. CDR3 nucleotides: TGCAGCGTTGGATGGTCGTTGGAGACCCAGTACTTC.

This clonotype was seen repeatedly, ten times or more. V gene TRBV7-3 combines with J gene TRBJ2-2; D possibly uses TRBD1 or TRBD2 (5 bases each). CDR1 is SGHTA and CDR2 is FQGTGA in the germline V gene. The germline V and J ends were trimmed by 0 bases and 0 bases, with 11 bases remaining between them. CDR3 length equals 17 residues. The DNA for the CDR3 is TGTGCCAGCAGCTTAACGCCCAGAGGGGCGAACACCGGGGAGCTGTTTTTT. Translation: CASSLTPRGANTGELFF.

The chain combines TRBV9 with TRBJ2-1, with D hard to call. The CDR3 loop spans 15 amino acids. In germline, CDR1 is SGDLS, CDR2 YYNGEE. Trimming left V 0 bases short and J 0 bases short, with 7 bases between. The CDR3 nucleotides read TGTGCCAGCAGCGTAGTGGGGAACTCCTACAATGAGCAGTTCTTC. This codes for CASSVVGNSYNEQFF.

This clonotype was detected only a few times. This chain links TRBV29-1 with TRBJ2-7; D may be TRBD1 or TRBD2 (5 bases each). Germline V gene lookup returns CDR1 SQVTM and CDR2 ANQGSEA. V was trimmed by 3 bases and J by 0 bases, leaving 15 bases between them. The CDR3 is 15 amino acids. The CDR3 DNA reads TGCAGCGTTGATCGGGGAAGGGGTTCCTCCTACGAGCAGTACTTC. It codes for CSVDRGRGSSYEQYF.

This clonotype was counted many times. The chain carries TRBV12-3 or TRBV12-4 and TRBJ2-1; D call uncertain. The CDR3 loop spans 14 amino acids. V gave up 4 bases and J gave up 7 bases, with 14 bases separating them. The CDR3 DNA reads TGTGCCAGCAGTTCTCACCCCCTCGAAAATGAGCAGTTCTTC. Its protein is CASSSHPLENEQFF.

This clonotype was counted only a few times. V usage is TRBV5-1 and J usage is TRBJ2-4; maybe TRBD1 (6 bases). The CDR3 contains 17 residues. Germline assignment: CDR1 SGHRS and CDR2 YFSETQ. V was pared by 1 base and J by 3 bases, with 17 bases between. This CDR3 reads CASSLHTGLLDKNIQYF. The DNA for the CDR3 is TGCGCCAGCAGCTTGCATACAGGGTTATTAGACAAAAACATTCAGTACTTC.

This clonotype was counted many times. The chain carries TRBV28 and TRBJ2-3; D gene ambiguous. V gave up 3 bases and J gave up 5 bases, with 9 bases separating them. The CDR3 is 13 amino acids. Germline values: CDR1 MDHEN, CDR2 SYDVKM. DNA of the CDR3: TGTGCCAGCAGTTTGACTTCTAAAGATACGCAGTATTTT. Amino acid sequence: CASSLTSKDTQYF. Variable domain in full (rest from reference TRBV28 and TRBJ2-3): DVKVTQSSRYLVKRTGEKVFLECVQDMDHENMFWYRQDPGLGLRLIYFSYDVKMKEKGDIPEGYSVSREKKERFSLILESASTNQTSMYLCASSLTSKDTQYFGPGTRLTVL.

The J gene is TRBJ2-1, the V gene TRBV29-1; perhaps TRBD2 as D (6 bases). Looked up from germline, CDR1 is SQVTM and CDR2 is ANQGSEA. V lost 7 bases and J lost 6, with 19 bases in between. The CDR3 extends over 14 amino acids. The CDR3 sequence: CSDGTLLRANEQFF. CDR3 nucleotide sequence: TGCAGCGACGGGACTTTACTAAGGGCCAATGAGCAGTTCTTC.

The sample holds a few counts of this clonotype. The V call is TRBV12-3 or TRBV12-4, the J call TRBJ2-7; D gene unclear. The CDR3 runs 14 residues. V lost 5 bases and J 2 bases, leaving 13 bases between the germline ends. The CDR3 spells CASSPVDRPYEQYF. DNA for the CDR3: TGTGCCAGCAGTCCCGTCGACCGTCCCTACGAGCAGTACTTC.

There are a few counts of this clonotype. The CDR3 sequence is CSASKLAGVYEQYF. CDR3 sequence (DNA): TGCAGTGCTAGTAAGCTAGCGGGAGTCTACGAGCAGTACTTC. V is TRBV20-1 and J is TRBJ2-7; 10 bases fit TRBD2. Trimming cost V 3 bases and J 3 bases; bases outside gene matches: 5. CDR3 length equals 14 residues. Germline V gene data show CDR1 as DFQATT and CDR2 as SNEGSKA (reference sequence).

This clonotype was counted ten times or more. The chain has TRBV5-4 and TRBJ2-6; the D is unclear. CDR3 length equals 11 residues. V lost 4 bases and J 11 bases, leaving 7 bases between the germline ends. Germline CDR1 reads SGHNT; CDR2 reads YYREEE (reference sequence). This CDR3 is CASSQDHVLTF. The CDR3 DNA reads as TGTGCCAGCAGCCAGGACCACGTCCTGACTTTC.

J is TRBJ2-5 and V is TRBV7-2; no firm D call. This CDR3 spans 14 amino acids. The germline V gene encodes CDR1 SGHTA and CDR2 FQGNSA. Trimming left V 2 bases short and J 5 bases short, with 12 bases between. This CDR3 is CASSLSLIGETQYF. The CDR3 DNA reads as TGTGCCAGCAGCTTATCCCTAATAGGGGAGACCCAGTACTTC.

V and J are TRBV28 and TRBJ1-6, with TRBD1 matching over 7 bases. CDR1 MDHEN and CDR2 SYDVKM come from the germline V gene. After removal of 3 bases from V and 6 bases from J, the junction contained 5 bases not matched to a gene. This CDR3 has 15 amino acids. The CDR3 nucleotides are TGTGCCAGCAGTTTCGGGACAGACGCTAATTCACCCCTCCACTTT. It is translated as CASSFGTDANSPLHF.

This chain links TRBV2 with TRBJ2-7, with D unresolved. The CDR3 length is 13 residues. V was trimmed by 4 bases and J by 4 bases, leaving 11 bases between them. Germline V gene sequence: CDR1 SNHLY, CDR2 FYNNEI. The chain's CDR3 is CASSAAGLYEQYF. The CDR3 nucleotides are TGTGCCAGCAGTGCCGCAGGCTTATACGAGCAGTACTTC.

This clonotype was detected only a few times. The chain carries TRBV13 and TRBJ2-1; D gene ambiguous. V lost 4 bases to trimming and J lost 4 bases, with 11 bases between them. CDR1 and CDR2 from the germline V gene are PRHDT and FYEKMQ (reference sequence). This CDR3 spans 14 amino acids. For the CDR3, the DNA is TGTGCCAGCAGCTGGCGGACGGTTTACAATGAGCAGTTCTTC. This codes for CASSWRTVYNEQFF. The variable domain in full, completed from reference TRBV13 and TRBJ2-1, reads AAGVIQSPRHLIKEKRETATLKCYPIPRHDTVYWYQQGPGQDPQFLISFYEKMQSDKGSIPDRFSAQQFSDYHSELNMSSLELGDSALYFCASSWRTVYNEQFFGPGTRLTVL.

The chain uses TRBV9 and TRBJ2-1, with 9 nucleotides matching TRBD1. The CDR3 covers 15 residues. The germline V gene encodes CDR1 SGDLS and CDR2 YYNGEE. The V and J ends lost 3 bases and 7 bases, in that order; junction bases with no gene match: 8. The CDR3, as DNA: TGTGCCAGCAGCGCCCGGGACAGGGAGGGGAATGAGCAGTTCTTC. Amino acid sequence: CASSARDREGNEQFF.

This clonotype was counted only a few times. J is TRBJ2-2 and V is TRBV11-2; 8 positions agree with TRBD1. Germline CDR1 SGHAT, CDR2 FQNNGV. The CDR3 is 15 amino acids. The ends lost 5 bases at V and 3 bases at J; junction bases unmatched: 5. The CDR3 sequence: CASSAAGGYTGELFF. The CDR3 nucleotides are TGTGCCAGCAGCGCCGCAGGGGGCTACACCGGGGAGCTGTTTTTT. Combining the CDR3 with reference TRBV11-2 and TRBJ2-2 gives the whole variable domain EAGVAQSPRYKIIEKRQSVAFWCNPISGHATLYWYQQILGQGPKLLIQFQNNGVVDDSQLPKDRFSAERLKGVDSTLKIQPAKLEDSAVYLCASSAAGGYTGELFFGEGSRLTVL.

V and J are TRBV7-3 and TRBJ2-2; D may be TRBD2 (6 bases). Germline V gene data show CDR1 as SGHTA and CDR2 as FQGTGA. The CDR3 sequence is 14 residues long. The V and J ends lost 6 bases and 1 base respectively, with 9 bases between them. This CDR3 is CASRDSGNTGELFF. The CDR3, as DNA: TGTGCCAGCAGGGATAGCGGGAACACCGGGGAGCTGTTTTTT.

This clonotype was counted a few times. V usage is TRBV28 and J usage is TRBJ2-5; TRBD1 aligns across 7 bases. Trimming removed 6 bases from V and 4 bases from J; junction bases left unmatched: 11. The CDR3 is made up of 15 amino acids. The V gene's germline CDR1 is MDHEN and CDR2 SYDVKM. The DNA of the CDR3 is TGTGCCAGCAGCCACCCCTCGACAGGGCCAGAGACCCAGTACTTC. As protein: CASSHPSTGPETQYF.